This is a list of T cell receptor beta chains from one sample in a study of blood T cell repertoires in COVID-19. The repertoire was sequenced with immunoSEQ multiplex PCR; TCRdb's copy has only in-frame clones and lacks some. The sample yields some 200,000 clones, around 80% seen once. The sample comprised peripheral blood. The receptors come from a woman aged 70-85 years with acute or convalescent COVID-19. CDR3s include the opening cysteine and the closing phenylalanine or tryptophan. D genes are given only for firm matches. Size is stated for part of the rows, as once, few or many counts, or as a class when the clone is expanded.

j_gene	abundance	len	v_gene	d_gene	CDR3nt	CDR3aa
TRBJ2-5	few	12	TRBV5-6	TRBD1	TGTGCCAGCAGCCCAGGGGGAGAGACCCAGTACTTC	CASSPGGETQYF
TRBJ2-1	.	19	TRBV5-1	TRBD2	TGCGCCAGCAGCCTATTAGCGGGGGGCCCTCTTAGCTCCTACAATGAGCAGTTCTTC	CASSLLAGGPLSSYNEQFF
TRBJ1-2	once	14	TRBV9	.	TGTGCCAGCAGCGTAGCTCAGGTCGACTATGGCTACACCTTC	CASSVAQVDYGYTF
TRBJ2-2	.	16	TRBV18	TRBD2	TGTGCCAGCTCACCTTCGACGGGAGGGTCCACCGGGGAGCTGTTTTTT	CASSPSTGGSTGELFF
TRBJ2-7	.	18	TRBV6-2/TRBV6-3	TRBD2	TGTGCCAGCAGTACGCCCTACTTGACTAGCGGACGTATCTACGAGCAGTACTTC	CASSTPYLTSGRIYEQYF
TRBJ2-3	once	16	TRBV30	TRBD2	TGTGCCTGGAGTCCGGGGACTAGCGGGGTGACAGATACGCAGTATTTT	CAWSPGTSGVTDTQYF
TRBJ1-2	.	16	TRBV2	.	TGTGCCAGCAGTGAGGAGGCGAGCCCAAGCGGACGTGGCTACACCTTC	CASSEEASPSGRGYTF
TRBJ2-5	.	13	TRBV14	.	TGTGCCAGCAGCCAAGATCCAACAGGGACCCAGTACTTC	CASSQDPTGTQYF
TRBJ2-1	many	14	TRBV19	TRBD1	TGTGCCAGTACCCCGACAGGGGTCTACAATGAGCAGTTCTTC	CASTPTGVYNEQFF
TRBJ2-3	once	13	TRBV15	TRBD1	TGTGCCACCAAGACAGGGGAATCAGATACGCAGTATTTT	CATKTGESDTQYF
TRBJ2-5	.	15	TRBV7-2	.	TGTGCCAGCAGCTCCCAAACCGGGACTGGCAGGACCCAGTACTTC	CASSSQTGTGRTQYF
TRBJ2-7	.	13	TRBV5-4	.	TGTGCCAGCAGCTTGCGGGGGGCGTCCGAGCAGTACTTC	CASSLRGASEQYF
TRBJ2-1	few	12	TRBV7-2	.	TGTGCCAGCAGCCTATCCTACAATGAGCAGTTCTTC	CASSLSYNEQFF
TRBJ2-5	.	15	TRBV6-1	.	TGTGCCAGCAGTGAAGGTGTAGGGGAGGAGGAGACCCAGTACTTC	CASSEGVGEEETQYF
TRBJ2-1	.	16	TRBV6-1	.	TGTGCCAGCAGTGACCCCGGTGGGGCGGTTGGCAATGAGCAGTTCTTC	CASSDPGGAVGNEQFF
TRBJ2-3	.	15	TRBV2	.	TGTGCCAGCAGCACGAACGGTTTAGCGACGGATACGCAGTATTTT	CASSTNGLATDTQYF
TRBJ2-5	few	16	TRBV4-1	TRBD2	TGCGCCAGCAGCCAGGGGGGACTAGCGGGCGGCGGGACCCAGTACTTC	CASSQGGLAGGGTQYF
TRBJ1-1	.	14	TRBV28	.	TGTGCCAGCAGCGCCGTGACAGTGAACACTGAAGCTTTCTTT	CASSAVTVNTEAFF
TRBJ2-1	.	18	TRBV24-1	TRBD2	TGTGCCGCAGCGCCGACTGCGGGGGACTTGAGCTCCTACAATGAGCAGTTCTTC	CAAAPTAGDLSSYNEQFF
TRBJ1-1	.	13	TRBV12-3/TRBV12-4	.	TGTGCCAGCAGGCTGACAGCCCCACTGGGAGCTTTCTTT	CASRLTAPLGAFF
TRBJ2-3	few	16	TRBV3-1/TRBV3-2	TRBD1	TGTGCCAGCAGCCAAGGTGGGACAGGGGGATGGGATACGCAGTATTTT	CASSQGGTGGWDTQYF
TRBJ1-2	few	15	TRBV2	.	TGTGCCAGCACGGATCAGGGGACATGGCTGGGTGGCTACACCTTC	CASTDQGTWLGGYTF
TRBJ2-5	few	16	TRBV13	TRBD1	TGTGCCAGCAGCTCCCACCGGGACAGGAAGCGGGAGACCCAGTACTTC	CASSSHRDRKRETQYF
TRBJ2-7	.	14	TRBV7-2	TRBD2	TGTGCCAGCAGCTCAAGCGGGGTTATGCTCGAGCAGTACTTC	CASSSSGVMLEQYF
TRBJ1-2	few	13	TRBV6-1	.	TGTGCCAGCAGTGATGTACAGGGAAGCGGCTACACCTTC	CASSDVQGSGYTF
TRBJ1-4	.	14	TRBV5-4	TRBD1	TGTGCCAGCAGCTCAGGACAGGGGCTTGAAAAACTGTTTTTT	CASSSGQGLEKLFF
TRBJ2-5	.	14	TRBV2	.	TGTGCCAGCAGTGTTTTGAGGGTCCAAGAGACCCAGTACTTC	CASSVLRVQETQYF
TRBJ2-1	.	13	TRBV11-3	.	TGTGCCAGCAGCCCCGGGCAGGGCGATGAGCAGTTCTTC	CASSPGQGDEQFF
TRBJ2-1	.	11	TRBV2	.	TGTGCCAGCAGGGCAAACAGCGAGCAGTTCTTC	CASRANSEQFF
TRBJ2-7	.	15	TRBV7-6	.	TGTGCCAGCAGCCCCCCAGGCGGGGTTCCCTACGAGCAGTACTTC	CASSPPGGVPYEQYF
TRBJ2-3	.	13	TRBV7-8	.	TGTGCCAGCAGCCCAATGGGGGGAGGTACGCAGTATTTT	CASSPMGGGTQYF
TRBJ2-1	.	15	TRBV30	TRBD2	TGTGCCTGGAGTGGTGTGCGGGGGGCCTACAATGAGCAGTTCTTC	CAWSGVRGAYNEQFF
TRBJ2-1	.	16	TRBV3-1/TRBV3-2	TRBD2	TGTGCCAGCAGCCAGGGGGGGACTTCACCCTACAATGAGCAGTTCTTC	CASSQGGTSPYNEQFF
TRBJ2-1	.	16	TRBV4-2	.	TGTGCCAGCAGCCAAGACCCCGGGCGGACTGACAATGAGCAGTTCTTC	CASSQDPGRTDNEQFF
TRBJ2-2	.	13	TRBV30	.	TGTGCCTGGGGCAGGGAGAACACCGGGGAGCTGTTTTTT	CAWGRENTGELFF
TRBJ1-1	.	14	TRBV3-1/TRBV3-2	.	TGTGCCAGCAGCCCCGGGACTCAGAACACTGAAGCTTTCTTT	CASSPGTQNTEAFF
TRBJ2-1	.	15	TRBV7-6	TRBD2	TGTGCCAGCAGCGCGTCTAGCGGGGGTTACAATGAGCAGTTCTTC	CASSASSGGYNEQFF
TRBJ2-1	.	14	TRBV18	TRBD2	TGTGCCAGCTCACCGCGCAGGGAGGGCAATGAGCAGTTCTTC	CASSPRREGNEQFF
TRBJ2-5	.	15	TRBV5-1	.	TGCGCCAGCAGCTTGGTGGGGGGGCCCCAAGAGACCCAGTACTTC	CASSLVGGPQETQYF
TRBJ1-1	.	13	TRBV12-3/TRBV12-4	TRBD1	TGTGCCAGCAGCTACGGGACAGAAACTGAAGCTTTCTTT	CASSYGTETEAFF
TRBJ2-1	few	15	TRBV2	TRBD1	TGTGCCAGCAGTCCCGGGACAGGGGATTTCCATGAGCAGTTCTTC	CASSPGTGDFHEQFF
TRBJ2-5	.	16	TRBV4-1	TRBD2	TGCGCCAGCAGCCAAGCAGGACTAGCGGGGGAAGAGACCCAGTACTTC	CASSQAGLAGEETQYF
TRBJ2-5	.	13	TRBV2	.	TGTGCCAGCGGTCGAGAGCGTCAAGAGACCCAGTACTTC	CASGRERQETQYF
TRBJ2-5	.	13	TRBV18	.	TGTGCCAGCTCTGGGGGGACCGAAGAGACCCAGTACTTC	CASSGGTEETQYF
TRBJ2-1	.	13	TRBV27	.	TGTGCCAGCAGTTCACTAGGAGGGCGGGAGCAGTTCTTC	CASSSLGGREQFF
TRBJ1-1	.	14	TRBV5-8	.	TGTGCCAGCAGCTTAGGAGCTACCTCCACTGAAGCTTTCTTT	CASSLGATSTEAFF
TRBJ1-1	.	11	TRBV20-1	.	TGCAGTGCTTATTGGAACACTGAAGCTTTCTTT	CSAYWNTEAFF
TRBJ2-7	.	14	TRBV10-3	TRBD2	TGTGCCATGCAATCTAGCGGGGGGGCCGGCGAGCAGTACTTC	CAMQSSGGAGEQYF
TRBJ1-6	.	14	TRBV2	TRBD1	TGTGCCAGTTCAGGGGGCGCCTATAATTCACCCCTCCACTTT	CASSGGAYNSPLHF
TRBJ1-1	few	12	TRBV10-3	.	TGTGCCATCAGTGACCGGTTCGCTGAAGCTTTCTTT	CAISDRFAEAFF
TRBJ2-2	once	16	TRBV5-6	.	TGTGCCAGCAGCTTGGACAGGAGAACGAACACCGGGGAGCTGTTTTTT	CASSLDRRTNTGELFF
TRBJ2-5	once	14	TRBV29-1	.	TGCAGCGGGTCCGGACAGGAGGGAGAGAAGACCCAGTACTTC	CSGSGQEGEKTQYF
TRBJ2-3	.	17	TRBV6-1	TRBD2	TGTGCCAGCAGTGACACTTTACTAGCGGGGGCCACAGATACGCAGTATTTT	CASSDTLLAGATDTQYF
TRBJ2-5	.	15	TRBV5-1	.	TGCGCCAGCAGGGAGGACCCCGGTTGGGAAAAGACCCAGTACTTC	CASREDPGWEKTQYF
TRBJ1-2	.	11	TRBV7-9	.	TGTGCCAGCAGCTTAACTGTTGGCTACACCTTC	CASSLTVGYTF
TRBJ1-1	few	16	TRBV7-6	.	TGTGCCAGCAGCTTATACGGTAGAGGGGGACCGCCTGAAGCTTTCTTT	CASSLYGRGGPPEAFF
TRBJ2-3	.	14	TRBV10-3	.	TGTGCCATCAGTGAGGGCGGACTATCGGATACGCAGTATTTT	CAISEGGLSDTQYF
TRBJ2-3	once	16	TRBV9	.	TGTGCCAGCAGCGATCCTCCAGGGTCTAGCACAGATACGCAGTATTTT	CASSDPPGSSTDTQYF
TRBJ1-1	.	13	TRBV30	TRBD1	TGTGCCTGGAGTCCGGACAGGGGCACTGAAGCTTTCTTT	CAWSPDRGTEAFF